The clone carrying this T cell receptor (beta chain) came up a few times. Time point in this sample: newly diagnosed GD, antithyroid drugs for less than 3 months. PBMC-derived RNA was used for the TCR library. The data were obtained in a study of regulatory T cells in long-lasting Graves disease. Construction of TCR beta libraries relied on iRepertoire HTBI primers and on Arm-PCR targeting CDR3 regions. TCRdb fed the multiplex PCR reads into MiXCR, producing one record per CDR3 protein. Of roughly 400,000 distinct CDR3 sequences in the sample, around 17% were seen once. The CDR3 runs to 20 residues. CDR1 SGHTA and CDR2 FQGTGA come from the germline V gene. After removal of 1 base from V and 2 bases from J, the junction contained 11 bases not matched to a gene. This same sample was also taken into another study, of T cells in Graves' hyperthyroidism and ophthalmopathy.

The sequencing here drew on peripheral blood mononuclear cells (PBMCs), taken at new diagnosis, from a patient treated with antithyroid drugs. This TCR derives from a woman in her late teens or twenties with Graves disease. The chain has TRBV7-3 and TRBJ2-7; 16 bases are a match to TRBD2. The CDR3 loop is CASSLKARPGLAGGPYEQYF. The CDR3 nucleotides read TGTGCCAGCAGCTTAAAGGCCAGACCGGGACTAGCGGGAGGGCCCTACGAGCAGTACTTC.